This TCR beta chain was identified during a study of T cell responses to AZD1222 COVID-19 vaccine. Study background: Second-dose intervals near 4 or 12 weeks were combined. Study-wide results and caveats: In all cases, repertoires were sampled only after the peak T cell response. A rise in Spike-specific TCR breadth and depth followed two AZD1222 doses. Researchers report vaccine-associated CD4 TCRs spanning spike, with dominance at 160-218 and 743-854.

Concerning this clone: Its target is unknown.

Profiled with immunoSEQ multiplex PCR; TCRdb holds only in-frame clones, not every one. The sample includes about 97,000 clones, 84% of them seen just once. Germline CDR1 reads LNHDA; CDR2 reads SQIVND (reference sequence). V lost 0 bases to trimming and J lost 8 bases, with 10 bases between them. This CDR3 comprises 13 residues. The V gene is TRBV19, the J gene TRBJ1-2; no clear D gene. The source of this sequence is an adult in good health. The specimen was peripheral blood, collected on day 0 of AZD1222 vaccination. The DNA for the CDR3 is TGTGCCAGTAGTATAGACCTATTGGGAGGCTACACCTTC. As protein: CASSIDLLGGYTF.